These 10 T cell receptor beta chains were all obtained from the same sample, sequenced in a study of OX40 agonist ivuxolimab in advanced cancers. The protocol was immunoSEQ multiplex PCR, while the TCRdb copy is restricted to in-frame clones and leaves out a portion. The sample shows more than 40,000 clones, around 84% of them seen only once. Sequenced material: CD4+ or CD8+ T cells sorted from blood, taken in a trial of the OX40 agonist ivuxolimab. The origin of the receptors is an adult with an advanced solid tumor such as melanoma, head and neck, liver or kidney cancer.

This chain connects TRBV5-4 to TRBJ2-1; 7 bases map to TRBD1. Per germline, CDR1 SGHNT and CDR2 YYREEE (reference sequence). J gave up 14 bases and V 4 bases, and 15 bases lay outside the gene matches. The CDR3 has 14 amino acids. As DNA, the CDR3 is TGTGCCAGCAGCCCTAAACAGGGGTGGATAGGAGAGTTCTTC. Translated, it gives CASSPKQGWIGEFF.

V usage is TRBV7-9 and J usage is TRBJ2-1; 14 nucleotides agree with TRBD2. Germline-derived CDR1 and CDR2 are SEHNR and FQNEAQ (reference sequence). The junction had 10 bases not matched to a gene; V was cut back by 4 bases and J by 5 bases. The CDR3 is 18 amino acids. CDR3: CASSSTGLAGGPHNEQFF. CDR3 sequence (DNA): TGTGCCAGCAGCTCGACTGGACTAGCGGGGGGACCTCACAATGAGCAGTTCTTC.

This chain joins TRBV7-9 and TRBJ2-7; possibly TRBD1 for D (5 bases). The germline V gene encodes CDR1 SEHNR and CDR2 FQNEAQ (reference sequence). The CDR3 spans 14 residues. V lost 6 bases and J lost 1, with 13 bases in between. The CDR3 nucleotides are TGTGCCAGCAGTCCAGCCACAGGTTCCTACGAGCAGTACTTC. It specifies CASSPATGSYEQYF.

The J gene is TRBJ2-7, the V gene TRBV9, with 7 nucleotides matching TRBD2. Per the germline V gene, CDR1 is SGDLS and CDR2 is YYNGEE. V lost 2 bases and J lost 4; bases outside the gene matches: 9. The length of the CDR3 is 15 residues. DNA for the CDR3: TGTGCCAGCAGCGTCGGTGGCGGGAGAGGGTACGAGCAGTACTTC. It translates to CASSVGGGRGYEQYF.

The chain uses TRBV7-2 and TRBJ2-5; the match to TRBD1 covers 9 bases. The CDR3 runs 13 residues. Germline V gives CDR1 SGHTA, CDR2 FQGNSA. The J segment lost 5 bases and the V segment lost 3 bases, leaving 1 base of the junction unmatched. This chain's CDR3 is CASSLGTGETQYF. DNA for the CDR3: TGTGCCAGCAGCTTGGGGACAGGGGAGACCCAGTACTTC.

V usage is TRBV6-1 and J usage is TRBJ1-1; possible D gene TRBD1, 5 bases. Trimming left V 1 base short and J 1 base short, with 10 bases between. The CDR3 has 15 residues. The germline V gene has CDR1 MNHNS and CDR2 SASEGT. The CDR3 DNA reads as TGTGCCAGCAGTGAAGGGGATGGGACGAACACTGAAGCTTTCTTT. Translated, it gives CASSEGDGTNTEAFF.

The chain is built from TRBV7-8 and TRBJ2-1; D is perhaps TRBD1 (6 bases). CDR1 and CDR2 from the germline V gene are SGHVS and FQNEAQ. Trimming left V 5 bases short and J 4 bases short, with 9 bases between. CDR3 length: 13 amino acids. The CDR3 spells CASSPGVYNEQFF. The CDR3 DNA is TGTGCCAGCAGCCCAGGGGTATACAATGAGCAGTTCTTC. Full variable domain (missing parts from reference TRBV7-8 and TRBJ2-1): GAGVSQSPRYKVAKRGQDVALRCDPISGHVSLFWYQQALGQGPEFLTYFQNEAQLDKSGLPSDRFFAERPEGSVSTLKIQRTQQEDSAVYLCASSPGVYNEQFFGPGTRLTVL.

The chain is built from TRBV5-4 and TRBJ2-1; D gene unclear. The CDR3 is made up of 12 amino acids. Trimming left V 4 bases short and J 9 bases short, with 11 bases between. Germline assignment: CDR1 SGHNT and CDR2 YYREEE (reference sequence). DNA for the CDR3: TGTGCCAGCAGCAGGGTAGGTAGTGAGCAGTTCTTC. Protein product: CASSRVGSEQFF.

The V gene is TRBV10-3, the J gene TRBJ2-7, with D perhaps TRBD2 (5 bases). V was trimmed by 3 bases and J by 3 bases, leaving 12 bases between them. The germline V gene has CDR1 ENHRY and CDR2 SYGVKD. This CDR3 region has 14 residues. Here the CDR3 DNA reads TGTGCCATCAGTGAATTTGAGGAGGACTACGAGCAGTACTTC. Protein sequence: CAISEFEEDYEQYF.

This rearrangement joins TRBV9 to TRBJ2-4; no clear D. The germline V gene encodes CDR1 SGDLS and CDR2 YYNGEE. V was cut by 0 bases and J by 0 bases, with 22 bases left in between. The length of the CDR3 is 20 residues. As DNA, the CDR3 is TGTGCCAGCAGCGTAGCCGGTGGGTCTTCTTTGGACCTAGCCAAAAACATTCAGTACTTC. This codes for CASSVAGGSSLDLAKNIQYF.